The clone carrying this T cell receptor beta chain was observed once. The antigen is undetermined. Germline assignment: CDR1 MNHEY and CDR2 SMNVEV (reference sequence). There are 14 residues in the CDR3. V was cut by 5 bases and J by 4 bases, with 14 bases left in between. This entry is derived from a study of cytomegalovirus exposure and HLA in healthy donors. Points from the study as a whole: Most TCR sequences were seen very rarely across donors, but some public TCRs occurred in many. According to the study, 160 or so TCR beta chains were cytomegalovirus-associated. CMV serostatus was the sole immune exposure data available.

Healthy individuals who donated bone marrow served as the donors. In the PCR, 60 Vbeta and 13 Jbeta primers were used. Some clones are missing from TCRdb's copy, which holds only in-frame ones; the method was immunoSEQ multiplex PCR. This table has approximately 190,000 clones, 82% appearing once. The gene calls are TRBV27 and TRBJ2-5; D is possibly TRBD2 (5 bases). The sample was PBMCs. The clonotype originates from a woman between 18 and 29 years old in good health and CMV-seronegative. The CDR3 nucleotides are TGTGCCAGCAGTCCCCGGACTGGAGGAGAGACCCAGTACTTC. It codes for CASSPRTGGETQYF.